Below are 18 T cell receptor beta chains sequenced from a single sample in a study of T cell changes during pregnancy in multiple sclerosis. Produced via immunoSEQ multiplex PCR; TCRdb's table is partial and in-frame only. Of 35,000 to 45,000 clones detected, 90% appear once; the ten largest clones hold over 0.4%. Sequencing used CD4+ T cells from peripheral blood mononuclear cells, obtained in the first trimester of pregnancy. The receptors here all came from a female donor in good health, enrolled as a control in a pregnancy study.

V and J are TRBV9 and TRBJ2-2, with 8 bases identical to TRBD1. CDR3 length: 15 residues. V shed 0 bases, J shed 6 bases, and the junction held 4 bases outside the gene matches. CDR1 and CDR2 from the germline V gene are SGDLS and YYNGEE. The DNA of the CDR3 is TGTGCCAGCAGCGTAGCAGGGGGCGCCCCCGGGGAGCTGTTTTTT. Translating it yields CASSVAGGAPGELFF.

This clone is a singleton in its sample. V gene TRBV28 combines with J gene TRBJ1-2; 10 nucleotides align to TRBD1. This CDR3 region has 14 residues. The germline gives CDR1 MDHEN, CDR2 SYDVKM. The V segment lost 3 bases and the J segment 7 bases; nucleotides outside the gene matches: 5. The CDR3 reads CASSFGDRGGGYTF. CDR3 sequence (DNA): TGTGCCAGCAGTTTTGGGGACAGGGGTGGTGGCTACACCTTC.

The chain couples TRBV19 to TRBJ2-7, with a possible D match to TRBD2 (5 bases). Trimming cost V 5 bases and J 0 bases, with 14 bases left between them. The CDR3 spans 15 residues. CDR1 and CDR2 (germline): LNHDA, SQIVND (reference sequence). CDR3 sequence reads: CASSRNWESSYEQYF. DNA of the CDR3: TGTGCCAGTAGTCGAAATTGGGAGAGCTCCTACGAGCAGTACTTC.

The chain employs TRBV19 and TRBJ1-3, with a tentative D call TRBD1 (6 bases). CDR3 size: 14 residues. CDR1 and CDR2 (germline): LNHDA, SQIVND (reference sequence). The V end was cut by 3 bases, the J end by 2 bases, with 8 bases between. The CDR3 protein is CASSIQGPGNTIYF. The CDR3 coding sequence is TGTGCCAGTAGTATTCAGGGGCCTGGAAACACCATATATTTT. The complete variable domain, with remaining parts taken from reference TRBV19 and TRBJ1-3, reads DGGITQSPKYLFRKEGQNVTLSCEQNLNHDAMYWYRQDPGQGLRLIYYSQIVNDFQKGDIAEGYSVSREKKESFPLTVTSAQKNPTAFYLCASSIQGPGNTIYFGEGSWLTVV.

V usage is TRBV19 and J usage is TRBJ2-1; maybe TRBD2 (7 bases). In germline, CDR1 is LNHDA, CDR2 SQIVND (reference sequence). Trimming cost V 4 bases and J 4 bases, with 17 bases left between them. The CDR3 has 16 residues. CDR3: CASSKGGTGGYNEQFF. The CDR3 nucleotides read TGTGCCAGTAGTAAGGGGGGGACTGGCGGATACAATGAGCAGTTCTTC.

Here the CDR3 reads CASSETGRGGYEQYF. CDR3 DNA: TGTGCCAGCAGTGAAACAGGGCGGGGGGGCTACGAGCAGTACTTC. The chain links TRBV2 to TRBJ2-7; 9 nucleotides agree with TRBD2. In germline, CDR1 is SNHLY, CDR2 FYNNEI. CDR3 length equals 15 residues. J gave up 3 bases and V 2 bases, and 5 bases lay outside the gene matches. The full variable domain, in which reference TRBV2 and TRBJ2-7 provide the parts outside the CDR3, is EPEVTQTPSHQVTQMGQEVILRCVPISNHLYFYWYRQILGQKVEFLVSFYNNEISEKSEIFDDQFSVERPDGSNFTLKIRSTKLEDSAMYFCASSETGRGGYEQYFGPGTRLTVT.

The gene calls are TRBV28 and TRBJ2-6; D not resolved. Trimming took 5 bases from V and 0 from J, leaving 11 bases between them. Germline V gene lookup returns CDR1 MDHEN and CDR2 SYDVKM. This CDR3 has 16 amino acids. The CDR3, as DNA: TGTGCCAGCAGTCAGCGACGGAACTCTGGGGCCAACGTCCTGACTTTC. It codes for CASSQRRNSGANVLTF.

This chain uses TRBV7-2 with TRBJ1-6; unclear D gene. The CDR3 is 15 residues long. Germline CDR1 SGHTA, CDR2 FQGNSA. V lost 8 bases to trimming and J lost 0 bases, with 11 bases between them. CDR3 DNA: TGTGCCAGCGGGCTAGGGAGCTCCTATAATTCACCCCTCCACTTT. This codes for CASGLGSSYNSPLHF.

This rearrangement joins TRBV7-2 to TRBJ2-7; 11 bases agree with TRBD2. This CDR3 comprises 14 residues. Germline values: CDR1 SGHTA, CDR2 FQGNSA. Trimming took 6 bases from V and 2 from J; bases not matched to a gene: 3. CDR3 amino acids: CASSVTSGTYEQYF. The DNA of the CDR3 is TGTGCCAGCAGTGTGACTAGCGGGACCTACGAGCAGTACTTC.

The chain employs TRBV7-2 and TRBJ2-2, with TRBD2 as a possible D gene (5 bases). Germline loops: CDR1 SGHTA, CDR2 FQGNSA. The ends were cut back, 5 bases at V and 7 bases at J, with 11 bases in the middle. This CDR3 spans 13 amino acids. The CDR3 DNA reads as TGTGCCAGCAGCCGCGAGGGTATCGGGGAGCTGTTTTTT. It encodes CASSREGIGELFF.

V is TRBV6-5 and J is TRBJ2-1; 11 positions agree with TRBD2. The CDR3 runs to 15 residues. V shed 8 bases, J shed 0 bases, and the junction held 3 bases outside the gene matches. Germline-derived CDR1 and CDR2 are MNHEY and SVGAGI. The CDR3 here is CASQLAGGSYNEQFF. In DNA, the CDR3 is TGTGCCAGCCAGCTAGCGGGGGGCTCCTACAATGAGCAGTTCTTC.

The rearrangement links TRBV29-1 to TRBJ1-2, with 9 bases aligning to TRBD1. J was trimmed by 6 bases and V by 5 bases; bases with no gene match: 4. Germline V gene data show CDR1 as SQVTM and CDR2 as ANQGSEA. CDR3 size: 12 residues. CDR3 loop: CSVTGQGHGYTF. CDR3 nucleotide sequence: TGCAGCGTTACGGGACAGGGTCATGGCTACACCTTC.

This chain connects TRBV15 to TRBJ1-5, with 8 bases fitting TRBD1. The length of the CDR3 is 15 residues. Germline trimming cut 5 bases from V and 5 bases from J; bases unmatched to any gene: 8. Germline CDR1 is LNHNV and CDR2 is YYDKDF (reference sequence). This CDR3 reads CATSPPGGIYQPQHF. The CDR3, as DNA: TGTGCCACCAGCCCCCCAGGGGGCATCTATCAGCCCCAGCATTTT.

There are a few counts of this clone. This sequence joins TRBV7-9 and TRBJ2-5; perhaps TRBD2 as D (6 bases). Deletions cut 9 bases from V and 2 bases from J, with 10 bases between. The germline V gene encodes CDR1 SEHNR and CDR2 FQNEAQ (reference sequence). This CDR3 region has 12 residues. The CDR3 bases are TGTGCCAGTAGGGAGGAACAAGAGACCCAGTACTTC. This encodes CASREEQETQYF.

The chain carries TRBV14 and TRBJ1-1, with D uncertain. CDR3 length equals 15 residues. V gave up 4 bases and J gave up 1 base, with 13 bases separating them. Germline CDR1 and CDR2: SGHDN and FVKESK. The CDR3 DNA is TGTGCCAGCAGCCCCCAGAAAGGCGGGAACACTGAAGCTTTCTTT. It specifies CASSPQKGGNTEAFF.

The rearrangement uses TRBV29-1 and TRBJ2-5; TRBD1 might be the D (6 bases). This CDR3 spans 16 amino acids. CDR1 and CDR2 from the germline V gene are SQVTM and ANQGSEA. V lost 1 base and J lost 5, with 20 bases in between. CDR3 residues: CSVEGGITGIRETQYF. The CDR3 DNA sequence: TGCAGCGTTGAAGGGGGAATCACAGGGATAAGGGAGACCCAGTACTTC.

The genes are TRBV12-5 and TRBJ1-4; maybe TRBD1 (6 bases). The CDR3 is made up of 18 amino acids. V lost 4 bases and J 2 bases, leaving 20 bases between the germline ends. Germline CDR1 reads LGHNT; CDR2 reads FRNRAP. CDR3 sequence reads: CASGSALSPGATNEKLFF. Written as DNA, the CDR3 is TGTGCTAGTGGTTCCGCCCTCAGCCCAGGGGCCACTAATGAAAAACTGTTTTTT.

V and J are TRBV10-1 and TRBJ2-5; D gene uncertain. Between the trimmed V and J ends, which lost 10 bases and 5 bases, there was a span of 14 bases. The CDR3 is 12 residues long. CDR1 WNHNN and CDR2 SYGVQD come from the germline V gene (reference sequence). CDR3 sequence: CAIQGGSETQYF. The DNA of the CDR3 is TGCGCCATTCAAGGCGGTTCGGAGACCCAGTACTTC.